The clone carrying this T cell receptor beta chain was seen a few times. Its antigen is still unknown. TCRdb independently ran MiXCR on the RT-PCR reads; one entry per CDR3 protein. The data show about 520,000 distinct CDR3 sequences, with around 25% seen just once and 1.9% held by the top ten. CDR1 and CDR2 from the germline V gene are KGHDR and SFDVKD. The CDR3 runs to 14 residues. The V segment lost 9 bases and the J segment 3 bases; nucleotides outside the gene matches: 5. The sample belongs to a study of response to subunit inactivated influenza vaccine. Study observations and caveats: T cells newly recruited by each seasonal influenza vaccination are few, the authors suggested.

The source was CD4+ T cells sorted from PBMCs, collected about 5 days after vaccination. The TCR was taken from a man aged 50-60 years who received an inactivated influenza vaccine. The J gene is TRBJ2-7, the V gene TRBV24-1, with 12 bases lining up with TRBD1. CDR3 nucleotide sequence: TGTGCCACCCGGGACAGGGGGCGTCTCTACGAGCAGTACTTC. Translated: CATRDRGRLYEQYF.